Below are 11 T cell receptor beta chains sequenced from a single sample in a study of blood T cell repertoires in COVID-19. Libraries were prepared by immunoSEQ multiplex PCR; TCRdb keeps only in-frame clonotypes and omits some of them. This table holds about 59,000 clones, less than 75% found once. The sequenced sample was peripheral blood. Receptors were obtained from a woman in her 70s with acute or convalescent COVID-19.

This rearrangement joins TRBV7-9 to TRBJ2-1; 12 bases fit TRBD1. With 4 bases clipped from V and 4 bases from J, the junction kept 2 bases outside the gene matches. The length of the CDR3 is 15 residues. Germline V gene lookup returns CDR1 SEHNR and CDR2 FQNEAQ (reference sequence). DNA of the CDR3: TGTGCCAGCAGCTCGGGACAGGGGGCTTACAATGAGCAGTTCTTC. It specifies CASSSGQGAYNEQFF.

V usage is TRBV10-3 and J usage is TRBJ1-5; 7 nucleotides match TRBD1. CDR3 length: 14 residues. Germline V CDR1 and CDR2: ENHRY, SYGVKD. Trimming took 8 bases from V and 7 from J; bases not matched to a gene: 11. The CDR3: CAIATDLRGQPQHF. CDR3 nucleotide sequence: TGTGCCATCGCGACAGATCTCAGGGGGCAGCCCCAGCATTTT.

The chain carries TRBV3-1 (or the pseudogene TRBV3-2) and TRBJ1-1; no clear D gene. The CDR3 is made up of 13 amino acids. Germline values: CDR1 LGHDT, CDR2 YNNKEL (reference sequence). V was cut by 3 bases and J by 5 bases, with 10 bases left in between. The CDR3 bases are TGTGCCAGCAGCCAGAGCCCACCAACTGAAGCTTTCTTT. It encodes CASSQSPPTEAFF.

The V and J genes are TRBV5-1 and TRBJ1-6; D possibly corresponds to TRBD1 (6 bases). CDR1 and CDR2 from the germline V gene are SGHRS and YFSETQ. Trimming took 4 bases from V and 0 from J, leaving 17 bases between them. CDR3 size: 18 residues. The DNA for the CDR3 is TGCGCCAGCAGCAAACAGGGACCCGACAGCTCCTATAATTCACCCCTCCACTTT. This translates into CASSKQGPDSSYNSPLHF.

J is TRBJ2-7 and V is TRBV18; a possible D gene is TRBD1 (6 bases). Trimming removed 6 bases at V and 6 bases at J, with 18 bases between. The CDR3 consists of 14 residues. Germline CDR1 KGHSH, CDR2 LQKENI. This chain's CDR3 is CASSPESLRGEQYF. The CDR3 DNA sequence: TGTGCCAGCTCTCCCGAATCCCTCAGGGGCGAGCAGTACTTC.

This chain connects TRBV30 to TRBJ1-2; tentatively, D is TRBD1 (5 bases). Germline V gene sequence: CDR1 GTSNPN, CDR2 SVGIG (reference sequence). CDR3 length: 12 residues. V was cut by 2 bases and J by 7 bases, with 11 bases left in between. The CDR3 DNA is TGTGCCTGGAGTACGACAGTTCCTGGCTACACCTTC. It specifies CAWSTTVPGYTF. The variable domain in full, completed from reference TRBV30 and TRBJ1-2, reads SQTIHQWPATLVQPVGSPLSLECTVEGTSNPNLYWYRQAAGRGLQLLFYSVGIGQISSEVPQNLSASRPQDRQFILSSKKLLLSDSGFYLCAWSTTVPGYTFGSGTRLTVV.

This chain connects TRBV6-5 to TRBJ2-3; TRBD1 matches 9 bases. Germline CDR1 and CDR2: MNHEY and SVGAGI. Losses at the gene ends were 10 bases for V and 1 base for J; bases not matched to a gene: 6. CDR3 size: 14 residues. CDR3 DNA sequence: TGTGCCACCGGACAGGGGATGGGCACAGATACGCAGTATTTT. Translation: CATGQGMGTDTQYF.

This clone came up a few times. The chain couples TRBV14 to TRBJ2-1; D possibly corresponds to TRBD2 (6 bases). CDR1 and CDR2 from the germline V gene are SGHDN and FVKESK. This CDR3 has 16 residues. The V end was cut by 2 bases, the J end by 10 bases, with 21 bases between. CDR3 nucleotide sequence: TGTGCCAGCAGCCAATCCCTTGGACTAACCCGAAGGGAGCAGTTCTTC. It yields the protein CASSQSLGLTRREQFF. The variable domain in full, with the rest retrieved from reference TRBV14 and TRBJ2-1, is EAGVTQFPSHSVIEKGQTVTLRCDPISGHDNLYWYRRVMGKEIKFLLHFVKESKQDESGMPNNRFLAERTGGTYSTLKVQPAELEDSGVYFCASSQSLGLTRREQFFGPGTRLTVL.

The genes are TRBV10-3 and TRBJ2-7; D may be TRBD2 (5 bases). Between the trimmed V and J ends, which lost 6 bases and 1 base, there was a span of 13 bases. Germline loops: CDR1 ENHRY, CDR2 SYGVKD. This CDR3 has 14 amino acids. The CDR3: CAIRSTGLSYEQYF. In nucleotides, the CDR3 is TGTGCCATCAGGAGCACCGGACTGTCCTACGAGCAGTACTTC.

Worth noting for this clone: The sample holds other DNA sequences that translate to the same CDR3. The gene calls are TRBV4-2 and TRBJ1-4; 8 positions match TRBD1. V lost 0 bases to trimming and J lost 8 bases; unmatched junction nucleotides: 2. The CDR3 runs 14 residues. Germline lookup yields CDR1 LGHNA and CDR2 YNFKEQ. DNA of the CDR3: TGTGCCAGCAGCCAAGAACAGGGGGACGAAAAACTGTTTTTT. Protein product: CASSQEQGDEKLFF.

This clone was picked up one time. The rearrangement uses TRBV12-3 or TRBV12-4 and TRBJ2-7, with 9 bases that match TRBD1. Unmatched junction bases numbered 2, after V lost 5 bases and J lost 6 bases. This CDR3 has 12 amino acids. Written as DNA, the CDR3 is TGTGCCAGCAGTCTGGGACAGGGCGAGCAGTACGTC. Residues: CASSLGQGEQYV.